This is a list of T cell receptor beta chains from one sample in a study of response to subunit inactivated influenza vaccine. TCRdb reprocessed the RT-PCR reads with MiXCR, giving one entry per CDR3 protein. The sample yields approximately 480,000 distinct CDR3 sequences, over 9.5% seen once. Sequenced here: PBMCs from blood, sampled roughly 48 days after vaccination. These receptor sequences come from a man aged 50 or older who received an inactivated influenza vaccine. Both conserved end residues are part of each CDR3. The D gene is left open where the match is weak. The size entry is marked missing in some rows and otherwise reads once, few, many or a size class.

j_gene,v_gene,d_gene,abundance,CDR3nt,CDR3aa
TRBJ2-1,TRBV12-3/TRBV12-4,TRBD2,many,TGTGCCAGCGGCCGGGACTACCACAATGAGCAGTTCTTC,CASGRDYHNEQFF
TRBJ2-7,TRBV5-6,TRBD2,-,TGTGCCAGCAGCTTTGGTAGCGGGAGTATGAGCTACGAGCAGTACTTC,CASSFGSGSMSYEQYF
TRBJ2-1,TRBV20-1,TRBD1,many,TGCAGTGCCGCGCGACAGGGCCTTTACAATGAGCAGTTCTTC,CSAARQGLYNEQFF
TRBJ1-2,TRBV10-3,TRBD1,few,TGTGTAACCGGGACAGCTAACTATGGCTACACCTTC,CVTGTANYGYTF
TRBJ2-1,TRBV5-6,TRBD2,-,TGTGCCAGCAGCAGCGGGGGGAGTGAGCAGTTCTTC,CASSSGGSEQFF
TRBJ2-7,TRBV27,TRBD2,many,TGTGCCAGCAGTTTACTAGCGGGAGCCTACGAGCAGTACTTC,CASSLLAGAYEQYF
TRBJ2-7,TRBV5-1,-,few,TGCGCCAGCAGCCCCTCTAGCGAGGAGGTCTACGAGCAGTACTTC,CASSPSSEEVYEQYF
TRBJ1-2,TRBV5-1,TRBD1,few,TGCGCCAGCAGCCTGGGACAGGGGGACTACTATGGCTACACCTTC,CASSLGQGDYYGYTF
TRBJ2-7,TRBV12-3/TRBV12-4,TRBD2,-,TGTGCCAGCAGTCTGGGACTAGCGGTCTACGAGCAGGACTTC,CASSLGLAVYEQDF
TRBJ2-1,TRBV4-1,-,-,TGCGCCAGCAGCCAAGATCCACAGTACAATGAGCAGTTCTTC,CASSQDPQYNEQFF
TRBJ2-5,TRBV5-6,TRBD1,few,TGTGCCAGCAGCTTGTATTCCAGGACAGGTCCTCAAGAGACCCAGTACTTC,CASSLYSRTGPQETQYF
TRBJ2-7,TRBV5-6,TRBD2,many,TGTGCCAGCAGCTCGGGACCGGGGGGGTACGAGCAGTACTTC,CASSSGPGGYEQYF
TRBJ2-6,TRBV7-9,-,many,TGTGCCAGCAGCTTATTCGGTGCTGGGGCCAACGTCCTGACTTTC,CASSLFGAGANVLTF
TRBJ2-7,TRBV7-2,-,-,TGTGCCAGCAGAATCGGGGGTGCCTACGAGCAGTACTTC,CASRIGGAYEQYF
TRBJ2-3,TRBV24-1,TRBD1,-,TGTGCCACCAGTCGGGACAGGCTATGGGGAGATACGCAGTATTTT,CATSRDRLWGDTQYF
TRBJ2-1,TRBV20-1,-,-,TGCAGTGCTAGGCATAGCCGGGAGCAGTTCTTC,CSARHSREQFF
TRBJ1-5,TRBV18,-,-,TGTGCCAGCTCACGGGTCGGGGGCTATCAGCCCCAGCATTTT,CASSRVGGYQPQHF
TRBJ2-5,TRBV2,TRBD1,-,TGTGCCAGCAGTGAAGTAGGACAGGGGGGGGAGACCCAGTACTTC,CASSEVGQGGETQYF
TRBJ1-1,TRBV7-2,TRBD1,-,TGTGCCAGCAGCGCACTACAGGGGACTGAAGCTTTCTTT,CASSALQGTEAFF
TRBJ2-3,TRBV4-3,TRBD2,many,TGCGCCAGCAGCCAAGCCGGCGGGAGAGCGATTGATACGCAGTATTTT,CASSQAGGRAIDTQYF
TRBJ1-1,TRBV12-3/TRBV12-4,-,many,TGTGCCAGCAGTTTAGAAGGGAATGAAGCTTTCTTT,CASSLEGNEAFF
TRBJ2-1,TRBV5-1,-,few,TGCGCCAGCAGCTTGGTGGCCACGGCCAGGGCTTACAATGAGCAGTTCTTC,CASSLVATARAYNEQFF
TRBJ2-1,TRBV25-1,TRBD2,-,TGTGCCAGCAGTGAAAGCGGGGGATACAATGAGCAGTTCTTC,CASSESGGYNEQFF
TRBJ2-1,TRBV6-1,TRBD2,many,TGTGCCAGCCGGGCGGGGGTGGCGAGTGAGCAGTTCTTC,CASRAGVASEQFF
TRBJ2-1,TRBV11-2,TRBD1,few,TGTGCCAGCAGCCCTCAGGGGGTAGCAATATACGGGAATGAGCAGTTCTTC,CASSPQGVAIYGNEQFF
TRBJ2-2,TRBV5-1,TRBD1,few,TGCGCCAGCAGCTTGGCCGGGACAGACACCGGGGAGCTGTTTTTT,CASSLAGTDTGELFF
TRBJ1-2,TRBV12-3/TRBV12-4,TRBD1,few,TGTGCCAGCAGTTCACAACCGGGACAGGGGACCTATGGCTACACCTTC,CASSSQPGQGTYGYTF
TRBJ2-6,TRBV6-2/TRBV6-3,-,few,TGTGCCAGCAGTTCTGATATTAGACAGTACGCTGGGGCCAACGTCCTGACTTTC,CASSSDIRQYAGANVLTF
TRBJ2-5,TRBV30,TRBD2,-,TGTGCCTGGAGTGTAGTTTTAGCGGGGGAAGAGACCCAGTACTTC,CAWSVVLAGEETQYF
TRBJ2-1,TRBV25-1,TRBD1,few,TGTGCCAGCAGTGAAGGAACAGGGGGTTGGGATGAGCAGTTCTTC,CASSEGTGGWDEQFF
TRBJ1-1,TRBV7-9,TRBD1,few,TGTGCCAGCAGCTTAGAGGCAGGGGGCGGATCTGAAGCTTTCTTT,CASSLEAGGGSEAFF
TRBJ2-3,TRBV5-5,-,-,TGTGCCAGCAGAAGGGGATGGGCCGTAGGGAGCACAGATACGCAGTATTTT,CASRRGWAVGSTDTQYF
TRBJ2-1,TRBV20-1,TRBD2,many,TGCAGTGCTAAGTCTGCGGCGGGGGAGGATGAGCAGTTCTTC,CSAKSAAGEDEQFF
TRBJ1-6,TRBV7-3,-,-,TGTGCCAGCAGCTTGGCCGGGACACTCGATTCACCCCTCCACTTT,CASSLAGTLDSPLHF
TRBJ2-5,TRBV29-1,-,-,TGCAGCGTATACTCAAGTCCGACGGGGTTGGGCGAGACCCAGTACTTC,CSVYSSPTGLGETQYF
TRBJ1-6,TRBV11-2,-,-,TGTGCCAGCAGCTTAGAAGGGAATAGTAATTCACCCCTCCACTTT,CASSLEGNSNSPLHF
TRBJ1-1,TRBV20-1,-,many,TGCAGTGCTAGTAAAGACAGATTGAACACTGAAGCTTTCTTT,CSASKDRLNTEAFF
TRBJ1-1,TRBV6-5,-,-,TGTGCCAGCAGTTACCCGGGACGGCCCAACACTGAAGCTTTCTTT,CASSYPGRPNTEAFF
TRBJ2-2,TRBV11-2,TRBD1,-,TGTGCCAGCAGCCAGATCATAAGGGGGCGTTTCACCGGGGAGCTGTTTTTT,CASSQIIRGRFTGELFF
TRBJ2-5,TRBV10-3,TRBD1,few,TGTGCCATCAGGTCCGGGACAGGGGAACAAGAGACCCAGTACTTC,CAIRSGTGEQETQYF
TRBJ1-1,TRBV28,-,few,TGTGCCAGCAGTTTCGGAGGGTGGTTGAACACTGAAGCTTTCTTT,CASSFGGWLNTEAFF
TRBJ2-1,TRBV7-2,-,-,TGTGCCAGCAACCAGCAGAGCTCCTACAATGAGCAGTTCTTC,CASNQQSSYNEQFF
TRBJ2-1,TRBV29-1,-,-,TGCAGCGTTGAAGTAGGTAGGCGCAATGAGCAGTTCTTC,CSVEVGRRNEQFF
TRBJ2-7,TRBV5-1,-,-,TGCGCCAGCAGCTTGGACCCAGGGGGGCGCACGAACGAGCAGTACTTC,CASSLDPGGRTNEQYF
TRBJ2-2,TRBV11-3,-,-,TGTGCCAGCAGCTCAAGGACAGAGAACACCGGGGAGCTGTTTTTT,CASSSRTENTGELFF
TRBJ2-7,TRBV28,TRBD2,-,TGTGCCAGCAGTTACCGGGGGGATCGGGGCTCCTACGAGCAGTACTTC,CASSYRGDRGSYEQYF
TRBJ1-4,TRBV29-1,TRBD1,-,TGCAGCGTAGGGACAGGGGGAAATGAAAAACTGTTTTTT,CSVGTGGNEKLFF
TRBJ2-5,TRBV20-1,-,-,TGCAGTGCGAAACCGGGCCGCCAAGAGACCCAGTACTTC,CSAKPGRQETQYF
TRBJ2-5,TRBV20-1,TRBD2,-,TGCAGTGCTAGAGACCGGGAGGGGAGCCAAGAGACCCAGTACTTC,CSARDREGSQETQYF
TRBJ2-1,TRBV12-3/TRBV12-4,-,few,TGTGCCAGCAGTCCGCCCGGGGCCAGGCCGAGCAATGAGCAGTTCTTC,CASSPPGARPSNEQFF
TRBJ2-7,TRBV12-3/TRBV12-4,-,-,TGTGCCAGCAGTTGGGTGGGAAGCGGGCCCTCCTACGAGCAGTACTTC,CASSWVGSGPSYEQYF
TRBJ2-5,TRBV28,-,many,TGTGCCAGCAGTCTTCGTCGTGGGGTGGGGGAGACCCAGTACTTC,CASSLRRGVGETQYF
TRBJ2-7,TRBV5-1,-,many,TGCGCCAGCGGATTGGGACATTCCTACGAGCAGTACTTC,CASGLGHSYEQYF
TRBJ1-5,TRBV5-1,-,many,TGCGCCAGCAGCATAGAACAGGGCGGACAGCCCCAGCATTTT,CASSIEQGGQPQHF
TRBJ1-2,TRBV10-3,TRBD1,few,TGTGCCATCAGCACACCCGTAGGGACAGGGAGAAACTATGGCTACACCTTC,CAISTPVGTGRNYGYTF
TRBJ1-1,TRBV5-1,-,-,TGCGCCAGCAGCTTGAAGGATCCTGGGACTGAAGCTTTCTTT,CASSLKDPGTEAFF
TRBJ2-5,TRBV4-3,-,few,TGCGCCAGCAGCCAAGAGGACTTCCGGGAGACCCAGTACTTC,CASSQEDFRETQYF